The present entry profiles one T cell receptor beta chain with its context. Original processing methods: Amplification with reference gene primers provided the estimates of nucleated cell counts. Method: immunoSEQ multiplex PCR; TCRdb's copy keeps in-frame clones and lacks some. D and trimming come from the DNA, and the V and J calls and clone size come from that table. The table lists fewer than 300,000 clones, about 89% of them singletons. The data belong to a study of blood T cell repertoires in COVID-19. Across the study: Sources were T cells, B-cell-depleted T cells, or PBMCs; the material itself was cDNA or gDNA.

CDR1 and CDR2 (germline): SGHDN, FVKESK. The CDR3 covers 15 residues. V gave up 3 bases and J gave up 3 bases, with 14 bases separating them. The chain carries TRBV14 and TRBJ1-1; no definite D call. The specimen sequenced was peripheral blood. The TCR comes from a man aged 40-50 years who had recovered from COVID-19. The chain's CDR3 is CASSHFPHKYTEAFF. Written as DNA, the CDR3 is TGTGCCAGCAGCCATTTTCCTCACAAGTACACTGAAGCTTTCTTT.